This T cell receptor beta chain was sequenced in a study of T cell changes during pregnancy in multiple sclerosis. The V gene lost 10 bases and the J gene lost 7 bases, with 15 bases spanning the gap. Germline V gene data show CDR1 as SGHNT and CDR2 as YYREEE (reference sequence). CDR3 size: 13 residues. Using immunoSEQ multiplex PCR, the repertoire was profiled, and TCRdb retains in-frame clones only, with some absent. The table includes fewer than 40,000 clones, 90% detected once. Sequencing was performed on CD8+ T cells from peripheral blood mononuclear cells, taken before pregnancy. The chain has TRBV5-4 and TRBJ1-6, with D possibly being TRBD1 (5 bases). The source is a female donor with multiple sclerosis, enrolled in a pregnancy study. As DNA, the CDR3 is TGTGCCGCTAATGGGGGAGGAAATTCACCCCTCCACTTT. Protein: CAANGGGNSPLHF.